This TCR beta chain was recorded in a study of blood T cell repertoires in COVID-19. The length of the CDR3 is 12 residues. The germline V and J ends were trimmed by 5 bases and 3 bases, with 8 bases remaining between them. Germline V CDR1 and CDR2: WSHSY, SAAADI. In the authors' workflow: Amplifying reference gene primers gave estimates of nucleated cell counts. TCRdb keeps only in-frame clones here, not all; method: immunoSEQ multiplex PCR. The DNA gave D and trimming, while V, J and clone size come from that table. The profile covers roughly 67,000 clones, with about 86% appearing a single time and less than 5.5% taken by the ten largest.

The chain recombines TRBV10-2 with TRBJ2-7; no clear D. Sequencing was performed on peripheral blood. This clonotype was sampled from a man aged 45 to 65 with active COVID-19. The CDR3 bases are TGCGCCAGCAGTCGACTCGACTACGAGCAGTACTTC. This sequence encodes CASSRLDYEQYF.